This TCR beta chain was captured in a study of T cell responses to AZD1222 COVID-19 vaccine (dated by TCRdb to 2020 to 2022). Context from the whole study: A total of 230 to 250 trial participants underwent TCR sequencing, of whom 207 received two doses of AZD1222 and approximately 25 received two doses of the MenACWY control vaccine. Enrollment into the trials was organized by age into subgroups of 18-55, 56-69 and 70-plus years, and those subgroups contained approximately 150, 30 and 60 TCR-sequenced participants, respectively. Paper-wide results and their limitations: Because no day 14 peak-response samples were available, repertoires were characterized only after the peak T cell response. The 56-69-year group was small, and its depth increase did not reach significance, likely because of low power. Participants were mostly white British and included more females than males, and it was suggested by the authors that clonal diversity may have been underestimated. Reportedly, close to half of the unique spike-specific TCRs recognized epitopes lying outside the regions that are mutated in the B.1.351 and B.1.1.7 variants. Conclusions about previously exposed vaccinees are limited, since just six AZD1222 recipients were seropositive for SARS-CoV-2 at baseline. After two AZD1222 doses, spike-specific TCR breadth and depth were significantly higher than at day 0 and than in MenACWY recipients. The whole spike protein was spanned by vaccine-associated CD4 TCRs, and dominant responses were seen in regions 160-218 and 743-854.

The sample's time point label, decoded: about 28 days (+/-7) after the second vaccine dose. AZD1222 recipients whose second dose came at about 4 weeks and those whose second dose came at about 12 weeks were combined into one group, since spike-specific TCR depth and breadth did not differ between the two schedules. Vaccinee samples were obtained from the UK trials COV001 and COV002, which included a single-blind randomized controlled phase 2/3 trial of AZD1222 (ChAdOx1 nCoV-19) in healthy adults. Trial participant PBMC samples were collected at day 0 and day 28 after the second dose for TCRbeta chain sequencing. The CDR3 regions of human TCRbeta chains were analyzed by immunosequencing. Per the authors' processing: TCRs in the repertoires were compared against a reference library of SARS-CoV-2-specific TCRs that had been generated with the MIRA antigen-specificity platform. Breadth was defined as the fraction of unique TCRs that were SARS-CoV-2-associated, and depth was defined as the fraction of total T cells that were SARS-CoV-2-associated. Using the MIRA data, every spike-specific TCR was mapped to the spike region that the TCR reacted to and assigned to either a CD4 or a CD8 class. Log10-transformed breadth and depth values were compared by one-way ANOVA with Sidak's multiple comparisons tests. TCRdb re-hosts the immuneACCESS table, in-frame sequences only. Its copies lack some clones; in the studies checked, an unresolved V gene accounts for under half of them, and the cause for the rest is not known. V and J calls and clone size follow that table, whereas D and trimming were derived from the DNA. This sample gives about 160,000 clones in total; 75% to 95% of them show up just once. The ten top clones hold roughly 3.2% of the sample.

This clone was found once. The antigen it recognizes is unknown. No much larger clone exists at a distance of one base, and base qualities are not known. The material sequenced was peripheral blood, taken 28 days after the second AZD1222 dose. The sequence came from an adult who received the AZD1222 COVID-19 vaccine.

The CDR3 amino acid sequence is: CASSLGHNQPQHF. The nucleotides read TGTGCCAGCAGTTTAGGTCACAATCAGCCCCAGCATTTT. This chain joins TRBV27 to TRBJ1-5; the D gene remains uncertain. The germline V gene (reference sequence) supplies CDR1 MNHEY and CDR2 SMNVEV. A distance of 5 bases separates the germline ends of V and J, which lose 2 bases and 3 bases respectively. Counted from cysteine to phenylalanine, this CDR3 has 13 amino acids. Only the CDR3 region is kept as DNA, spanning 39 bases read in frame from base 1.